This TCR beta chain was identified in a study of blood T cells in healthy people across ages. Combining a sample-barcoded 5' primer with a J-beta primer mix, a second PCR ran for roughly 7 to 12 cycles. Each cDNA molecule received a tag from a template-switch adaptor that had 12 random nucleotides. TCRdb recomputed calls from the 5' RACE reads with MiXCR, one row per CDR3 protein. The table includes roughly 900,000 distinct CDR3 sequences, roughly 26% detected once. This clonotype has a handful of counts. Its antigen is unidentified. CDR3 size: 14 residues. The J segment lost 9 bases and the V segment lost 7 bases, leaving 12 bases of the junction unmatched. Notes on the study in general: Reliance upon unsorted PBMCs precluded definitive naive versus antigen-experienced comparison.

The specimen was blood. The chain carries TRBV12-3 or TRBV12-4 and TRBJ1-5; 7 bases line up with TRBD1. This TCR came from a woman older than 75 in good health. The CDR3 region is CASMRAGTDGPQHF. The CDR3 nucleotides read TGTGCCAGCATGCGCGCCGGGACAGATGGGCCCCAGCATTTT.